One and the same sample provided the 32 T cell receptor beta chains below, sequenced in a study of blood T cell repertoires in COVID-19. Assay: immunoSEQ multiplex PCR; the TCRdb copy retains only in-frame clones and omits some. The table records 150,000 to 200,000 clones, around 87% of them present only once. What was sequenced was peripheral blood. The source is a man aged 40-49 years with active or convalescent COVID-19.

This chain uses TRBV5-1 with TRBJ2-5, with a weak D call TRBD2 (5 bases). Germline values: CDR1 SGHRS, CDR2 YFSETQ. Between the trimmed V and J ends, which lost 2 bases and 5 bases, there was a span of 10 bases. This CDR3 region has 13 residues. The CDR3 loop reads CASSFRSGETQYF. DNA for the CDR3: TGCGCCAGCAGCTTCCGGAGCGGCGAGACCCAGTACTTC.

The rearrangement uses TRBV27 and TRBJ1-6; the match to TRBD1 covers 12 bases. The CDR3 length is 16 residues. Trimming took 11 bases from V and 9 from J; bases not matched to a gene: 14. Germline CDR1 is MNHEY and CDR2 is SMNVEV (reference sequence). The CDR3 reads CAAGRDRGREVSPLHF. CDR3 sequence (DNA): TGTGCCGCAGGGAGGGACAGGGGGCGTGAGGTTTCACCCCTCCACTTT.

The V call is TRBV19, the J call TRBJ1-3; the D is unclear. The CDR3 sequence is 13 residues long. From germline, CDR1 is LNHDA and CDR2 SQIVND (reference sequence). V lost 7 bases, J lost 0 bases, and 7 bases lay in between. The CDR3 is CASTSRSGNTIYF. CDR3 nucleotide sequence: TGTGCCAGTACGTCCCGCTCTGGAAACACCATATATTTT.

The gene calls are TRBV5-6 and TRBJ1-5, with 9 bases fitting TRBD1. V shed 3 bases, J shed 5 bases, and the junction held 6 bases outside the gene matches. The CDR3 has 15 residues. CDR1 and CDR2 (germline): SGHDT, YYEEEE. The CDR3 reads CASSWGRTGDQPQHF. Written as DNA, the CDR3 is TGTGCCAGCAGCTGGGGTAGGACAGGGGATCAGCCCCAGCATTTT. The full variable domain, its missing parts supplied by reference TRBV5-6 and TRBJ1-5, is DAGVTQSPTHLIKTRGQQVTLRCSPKSGHDTVSWYQQALGQGPQFIFQYYEEEERQRGNFPDRFSGHQFPNYSSELNVNALLLGDSALYLCASSWGRTGDQPQHFGDGTRLSIL.

This chain uses TRBV3-1 (or the pseudogene TRBV3-2) with TRBJ1-3, with D perhaps TRBD1 (6 bases). Germline-derived CDR1 and CDR2 are LGHDT and YNNKEL (reference sequence). The CDR3 covers 15 residues. Trimming removed 4 bases from V and 1 base from J, with 11 bases in between. DNA for the CDR3: TGTGCCAGCAGCCTGACGGGACAATCTGGAAACACCATATATTTT. Amino acids: CASSLTGQSGNTIYF.

The genes are TRBV13 and TRBJ1-2, with TRBD1 matching over 9 bases. CDR3 size: 17 residues. Unmatched junction bases numbered 7, after V lost 0 bases and J lost 2 bases. The germline V gene has CDR1 PRHDT and CDR2 FYEKMQ (reference sequence). The CDR3 DNA reads TGTGCCAGCAGCTTAGGACAGGGGACAGGGAAAAACTATGGCTACACCTTC. Protein product: CASSLGQGTGKNYGYTF.

This chain uses TRBV28 with TRBJ2-2, with 7 bases that match TRBD2. The V segment lost 6 bases and the J segment 4 bases; nucleotides outside the gene matches: 8. The CDR3 runs 15 residues. Germline V gene data show CDR1 as MDHEN and CDR2 as SYDVKM. CDR3 sequence: CASSQRGISTGELFF. For the CDR3, the DNA is TGTGCCAGCAGCCAGCGGGGAATAAGCACCGGGGAGCTGTTTTTT.

This chain links TRBV14 with TRBJ1-1, with unresolved D. Trimming removed 1 base at V and 2 bases at J, with 14 bases between. The CDR3 runs 16 residues. Germline V gives CDR1 SGHDN, CDR2 FVKESK. CDR3 DNA: TGTGCCAGCAGCCAAGGGAGGCTTCGCTATAACACTGAAGCTTTCTTT. Protein sequence: CASSQGRLRYNTEAFF.

The rearrangement links TRBV19 to TRBJ1-3, with 7 bases lining up with TRBD1. V shed 5 bases and J 4 bases; nucleotides not matched to a gene: 8. Germline V CDR1 and CDR2: LNHDA, SQIVND (reference sequence). The CDR3 is made up of 15 amino acids. Here the CDR3 DNA reads TGTGCCAGTAGTCCGGGACAGACTTCGGGAAACACCATATATTTT. This translates into CASSPGQTSGNTIYF.

V gene TRBV19 combines with J gene TRBJ2-1; 10 bases fit TRBD2. CDR3 length: 13 amino acids. Germline CDR1 is LNHDA and CDR2 is SQIVND (reference sequence). The V segment lost 2 bases and the J segment 14 bases; nucleotides outside the gene matches: 6. The CDR3 bases are TGTGCCAGTAGTATAATCCTAGCGGGGGTTGAGTTCTTC. Amino acids: CASSIILAGVEFF. Based on the CDR3 plus reference TRBV19 and TRBJ2-1, the full variable domain is DGGITQSPKYLFRKEGQNVTLSCEQNLNHDAMYWYRQDPGQGLRLIYYSQIVNDFQKGDIAEGYSVSREKKESFPLTVTSAQKNPTAFYLCASSIILAGVEFFGPGTRLTVL.

This clone was seen once. Germline and junction disagree at one end, which may indicate a read error. The gene calls are TRBV9 and TRBJ1-1, with D perhaps matching TRBD1 (5 bases). Looked up from germline, CDR1 is SGDLS and CDR2 is YYNGEE. The CDR3 has 15 residues. CDR3 sequence (DNA): TGTGCCAGCAGCAGTTTCCGGGACTTGAAGACTGAAGCTTTCTTT. Its protein is CASSSFRDLKTEAFF.

The chain recombines TRBV27 with TRBJ2-1; 9 bases are shared with TRBD2. The CDR3 loop spans 16 amino acids. The germline V gene encodes CDR1 MNHEY and CDR2 SMNVEV (reference sequence). V was clipped by 3 bases and J by 3 bases; unmatched bases: 6. CDR3 coding DNA: TGTGCCAGCAGTTTCAGGTTGACTAGCGGCTACAATGAGCAGTTCTTC. It yields the protein CASSFRLTSGYNEQFF.

The V and J genes are TRBV9 and TRBJ2-1, with TRBD2 matching 7 bases. The V gene's germline CDR1 is SGDLS and CDR2 YYNGEE. The CDR3 runs to 15 residues. Trimming cost V 0 bases and J 6 bases; bases outside gene matches: 6. The CDR3 spells CASSVGAGLRNEQFF. Written as DNA, the CDR3 is TGTGCCAGCAGCGTAGGAGCGGGACTACGCAATGAGCAGTTCTTC. Full variable domain (remainder filled in from reference TRBV9 and TRBJ2-1): DSGVTQTPKHLITATGQRVTLRCSPRSGDLSVYWYQQSLDQGLQFLIQYYNGEERAKGNILERFSAQQFPDLHSELNLSSLELGDSALYFCASSVGAGLRNEQFFGPGTRLTVL.

The chain recombines TRBV10-3 with TRBJ1-5, with a possible D match to TRBD1 (5 bases). The length of the CDR3 is 13 residues. The germline V gene encodes CDR1 ENHRY and CDR2 SYGVKD. With 10 bases removed from V and 3 bases from J, the gap between germline ends came to 13 bases. The CDR3 loop reads CATVDSINQPQHF. Here the CDR3 DNA reads TGTGCCACCGTTGACAGTATCAATCAGCCCCAGCATTTT.

This CDR3 is CASRGTGGGNQPQHF. The CDR3 DNA follows: TGTGCCAGCAGGGGGACAGGGGGCGGCAATCAGCCCCAGCATTTT. V usage is TRBV6-5 and J usage is TRBJ1-5, with 12 bases fitting TRBD1. Per germline, CDR1 MNHEY and CDR2 SVGAGI. The CDR3 is 15 amino acids. J was trimmed by 2 bases and V by 6 bases; bases with no gene match: 2.

The genes are TRBV18 and TRBJ1-1; D is ambiguous. Germline assignment: CDR1 KGHSH and CDR2 LQKENI. This CDR3 is 14 amino acids long. V was shortened by 2 bases and J by 0 bases, with 7 bases between the two germline ends. This CDR3 reads CASSPKQLNTEAFF. In DNA form, the CDR3 reads TGTGCCAGCTCACCAAAACAGCTGAACACTGAAGCTTTCTTT.

This clone was picked up a small number of times. The chain employs TRBV11-2 and TRBJ1-6, with a possible D match to TRBD1 (5 bases). Trimming took off 0 bases at V and 6 bases at J, with 9 bases between the two ends. This CDR3 is built from 15 residues. The germline V gene has CDR1 SGHAT and CDR2 FQNNGV. The CDR3 bases are TGTGCCAGCAGCTTAGAGTGGGGCAGTAATTCACCCCTCCACTTT. Its translation is CASSLEWGSNSPLHF. The complete variable domain, with remaining parts taken from reference TRBV11-2 and TRBJ1-6, reads EAGVAQSPRYKIIEKRQSVAFWCNPISGHATLYWYQQILGQGPKLLIQFQNNGVVDDSQLPKDRFSAERLKGVDSTLKIQPAKLEDSAVYLCASSLEWGSNSPLHFGNGTRLTVT.

The gene calls are TRBV19 and TRBJ1-4, with D perhaps matching TRBD1 (6 bases). The length of the CDR3 is 16 residues. V was trimmed by 1 base and J by 10 bases, leaving 19 bases between them. CDR1 is LNHDA and CDR2 is SQIVND in the germline V gene (reference sequence). CDR3 bases: TGTGCCAGTAGTATAGGTTTACAGGGAAAATTTGGAAAACTGTTTTTT. This codes for CASSIGLQGKFGKLFF. Full variable domain (remainder filled in from reference TRBV19 and TRBJ1-4): DGGITQSPKYLFRKEGQNVTLSCEQNLNHDAMYWYRQDPGQGLRLIYYSQIVNDFQKGDIAEGYSVSREKKESFPLTVTSAQKNPTAFYLCASSIGLQGKFGKLFFGSGTQLSVL.

The chain has TRBV6-2 or TRBV6-3 and TRBJ1-1; D perhaps matches TRBD1 (6 bases). Between the trimmed V and J ends, which lost 6 bases and 11 bases, there was a span of 22 bases. The CDR3 sequence is 14 residues long. Germline CDR1 and CDR2: MNHEY and SVGEGT. CDR3 DNA sequence: TGTGCCAGCAGCACGAGCGTCGGGACACTGGGGGCTTTCTTT. Amino acids: CASSTSVGTLGAFF.

J is TRBJ1-5 and V is TRBV30, with a tentative D call TRBD1 (5 bases). Germline CDR1 is GTSNPN and CDR2 is SVGIG (reference sequence). The CDR3 is made up of 13 amino acids. The V end lost 0 bases, the J end lost 5 bases, and 8 bases lay between the germline ends. As DNA, the CDR3 is TGTGCCTGGAGTGTATCCAGGGATCAGCCCCAGCATTTT. It yields the protein CAWSVSRDQPQHF.

V and J are TRBV29-1 and TRBJ2-7; no clear D gene. The V end lost 4 bases, the J end lost 5 bases, and 15 bases lay between the germline ends. CDR1 and CDR2 from the germline V gene are SQVTM and ANQGSEA. The CDR3 length is 13 residues. Here the CDR3 reads CSVVPEFAHEQYF. CDR3 DNA: TGCAGCGTTGTTCCTGAGTTTGCCCACGAGCAGTACTTC.

The chain employs TRBV29-1 and TRBJ1-2; D might be TRBD1 (5 bases). Per germline, CDR1 SQVTM and CDR2 ANQGSEA. The CDR3 is 14 residues long. Trimming pared 3 bases from V and 3 bases from J, leaving 14 bases between. This CDR3 is CSVDMGLPDYGYTF. DNA of the CDR3: TGCAGCGTTGATATGGGACTCCCAGACTATGGCTACACCTTC. Looking up the rest from reference TRBV29-1 and TRBJ1-2 gives the full variable domain: SAVISQKPSRDICQRGTSLTIQCQVDSQVTMMFWYRQQPGQSLTLIATANQGSEATYESGFVIDKFPISRPNLTFSTLTVSNMSPEDSSIYLCSVDMGLPDYGYTFGSGTRLTVV.

J is TRBJ2-1 and V is TRBV5-1, with TRBD1 matching over 7 bases. The CDR3 covers 15 residues. CDR1 is SGHRS and CDR2 is YFSETQ in the germline V gene. V shed 4 bases, J shed 0 bases, and the junction held 4 bases outside the gene matches. In DNA form, the CDR3 reads TGCGCCAGCAGCACCGGGACAGTCTCCTACAATGAGCAGTTCTTC. Translating it yields CASSTGTVSYNEQFF.

The chain is built from TRBV4-2 and TRBJ1-2; TRBD1 matches at 7 bases. CDR3 length: 15 residues. Unmatched junction bases numbered 13, after V lost 4 bases and J lost 8 bases. Germline V lookup: CDR1 LGHNA, CDR2 YNFKEQ. The CDR3 here is CASSPPSAQGEGYTF. The CDR3 DNA reads TGTGCCAGCAGCCCCCCCAGCGCGCAGGGGGAAGGCTACACCTTC.

This clone was seen just once. This sequence joins TRBV7-6 and TRBJ2-7; the D gene is possibly TRBD1 (6 bases). The ends were cut back, 5 bases at V and 0 bases at J, with 17 bases in the middle. Looked up from germline, CDR1 is SGHVS and CDR2 is FNYEAQ. This CDR3 contains 16 residues. DNA for the CDR3: TGTGCCAGCAGCCCAAGTCCGGGACACCTCTCCTACGAGCAGTACTTC. As protein: CASSPSPGHLSYEQYF. Full variable domain (remainder filled in from reference TRBV7-6 and TRBJ2-7): GAGVSQSPRYKVTKRGQDVALRCDPISGHVSLYWYRQALGQGPEFLTYFNYEAQQDKSGLPNDRFSAERPEGSISTLTIQRTEQRDSAMYRCASSPSPGHLSYEQYFGPGTRLTVT.

The V call is TRBV9, the J call TRBJ2-6, with a weak D call TRBD2 (5 bases). Germline V lookup: CDR1 SGDLS, CDR2 YYNGEE. The CDR3 has 18 residues. Trimming left V 0 bases short and J 0 bases short, with 13 bases between. The CDR3 nucleotides are TGTGCCAGCAGCGTAGGCTCCTTCGCGGGCTCTGGGGCCAACGTCCTGACTTTC. Its protein product is CASSVGSFAGSGANVLTF.

The chain uses TRBV7-9 and TRBJ1-4; D call uncertain. This CDR3 region has 13 residues. V lost 8 bases to trimming and J lost 5 bases, with 12 bases between them. Germline loops: CDR1 SEHNR, CDR2 FQNEAQ (reference sequence). CDR3 residues: CASLNSNNEKLFF. Here the CDR3 DNA reads TGTGCCAGCCTCAACAGCAACAATGAAAAACTGTTTTTT.

This rearrangement joins TRBV24-1 to TRBJ1-2; D not certain. Germline V gives CDR1 KGHDR, CDR2 SFDVKD. Trimming removed 3 bases at V and 5 bases at J, with 12 bases between. The length of the CDR3 is 14 residues. Here the CDR3 reads CATSDPSLNYGYTF. The CDR3 DNA sequence: TGTGCCACCAGTGATCCCTCCCTAAATTATGGCTACACCTTC.

The J gene is TRBJ2-5, the V gene TRBV7-2; 10 bases fit TRBD2. This CDR3 is 17 amino acids long. V trimming: 5 bases; J trimming: 2 bases; junction bases outside the gene matches: 11. The V gene's germline CDR1 is SGHTA and CDR2 FQGNSA. CDR3 amino acids: CASSPTPGLADQETQYF. The CDR3, as DNA: TGTGCCAGCAGCCCAACCCCCGGACTAGCGGATCAAGAGACCCAGTACTTC. Full variable domain (remainder filled in from reference TRBV7-2 and TRBJ2-5): GAGVSQSPSNKVTEKGKDVELRCDPISGHTALYWYRQSLGQGLEFLIYFQGNSAPDKSGLPSDRFSAERTGGSVSTLTIQRTQQEDSAVYLCASSPTPGLADQETQYFGPGTRLLVL.

This chain joins TRBV6-2 or TRBV6-3 and TRBJ2-2, with 11 bases fitting TRBD2. This CDR3 spans 17 amino acids. Unmatched junction bases numbered 6, after V lost 2 bases and J lost 4 bases. The germline CDR1 and CDR2 sequences are MNHEY and SVGEGT. For the CDR3, the DNA is TGTGCCAGCAGTTACGTCAGGGGGACTAGCGGCACCGGGGAGCTGTTTTTT. Protein: CASSYVRGTSGTGELFF.

The chain carries TRBV11-2 and TRBJ2-3, with 7 bases lining up with TRBD1. Trimming at V came to 4 bases and at J to 6 bases, leaving 13 bases not matched to a gene. This CDR3 region has 16 residues. Per the germline V gene, CDR1 is SGHAT and CDR2 is FQNNGV. CDR3 DNA: TGTGCCAGCAGCTCCTTAAAGGGGGCCCCAGGGGATACGCAGTATTTT. Amino acid sequence: CASSSLKGAPGDTQYF. The entire variable domain, with the rest obtained from reference TRBV11-2 and TRBJ2-3, is as follows: EAGVAQSPRYKIIEKRQSVAFWCNPISGHATLYWYQQILGQGPKLLIQFQNNGVVDDSQLPKDRFSAERLKGVDSTLKIQPAKLEDSAVYLCASSSLKGAPGDTQYFGPGTRLTVL.

The rearrangement links TRBV6-5 to TRBJ2-7, with 7 bases identical to TRBD2. Germline values: CDR1 MNHEY, CDR2 SVGAGI. V shed 6 bases and J 3 bases; nucleotides not matched to a gene: 11. CDR3 size: 15 residues. The CDR3 DNA reads TGTGCCAGCAGCGTAACTGCGTGGGGGGGCTACGAGCAGTACTTC. It translates to CASSVTAWGGYEQYF.